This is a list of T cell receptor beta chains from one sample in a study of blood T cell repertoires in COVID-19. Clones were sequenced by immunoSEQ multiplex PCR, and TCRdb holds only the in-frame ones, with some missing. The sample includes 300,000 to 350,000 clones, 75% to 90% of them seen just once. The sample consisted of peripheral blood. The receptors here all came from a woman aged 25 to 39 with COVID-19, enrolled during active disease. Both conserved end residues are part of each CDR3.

CASSPQAGADGGYTF | TRBJ1-2 | 15 | TRBV19
CASSVVGDFTDTQYF | TRBJ2-3 | 15 | TRBV9
CASSYSSDTGELFF | TRBJ2-2 | 14 | TRBV6-6
CASSFKGLAGGPSQETQYF | TRBJ2-5 | 19 | TRBV5-8
CASSMGTRSDEQFF | TRBJ2-1 | 14 | TRBV19
CASSWPGRESLNTEAFF | TRBJ1-1 | 17 | TRBV2
CASSDSGQGNQPQHF | TRBJ1-5 | 15 | TRBV6-1
CASSFTSNYGYTF | TRBJ1-2 | 13 | TRBV27
CASMTTTYNEQFF | TRBJ2-1 | 13 | TRBV28
CASSVAGGPSYEQYF | TRBJ2-7 | 15 | TRBV9
CASSFQGPIEQFF | TRBJ2-1 | 13 | TRBV12-3/TRBV12-4
CASSLTGGADYGYTF | TRBJ1-2 | 15 | TRBV5-4
CASSSPYGQSENTEAFF | TRBJ1-1 | 17 | TRBV7-9
CAWRAGFGTDTQYF | TRBJ2-3 | 14 | TRBV30
CASSFGTDTQYF | TRBJ2-3 | 12 | TRBV7-9
CASSLVTKSTDTQYF | TRBJ2-3 | 15 | TRBV5-4
CASSPPASSSYEQYF | TRBJ2-7 | 15 | TRBV3-1/TRBV3-2
CASSLSVTSNQPQHF | TRBJ1-5 | 15 | TRBV7-8
CSASNREEQPQHF | TRBJ1-5 | 13 | TRBV20-1
CASRKTIGADTQYF | TRBJ2-3 | 14 | TRBV27